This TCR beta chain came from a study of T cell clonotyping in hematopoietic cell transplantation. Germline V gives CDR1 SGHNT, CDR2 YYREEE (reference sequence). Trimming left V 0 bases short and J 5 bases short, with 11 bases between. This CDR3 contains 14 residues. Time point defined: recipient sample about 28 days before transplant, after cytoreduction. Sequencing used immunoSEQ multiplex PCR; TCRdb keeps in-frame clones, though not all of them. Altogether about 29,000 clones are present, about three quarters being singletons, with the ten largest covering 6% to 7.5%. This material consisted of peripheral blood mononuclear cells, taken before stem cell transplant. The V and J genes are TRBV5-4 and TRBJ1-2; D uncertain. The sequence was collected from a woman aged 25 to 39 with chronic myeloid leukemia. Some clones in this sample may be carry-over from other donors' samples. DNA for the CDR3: TGTGCCAGCAGCTTGGTGGGGATTAGGTATGGCTACACCTTC. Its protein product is CASSLVGIRYGYTF. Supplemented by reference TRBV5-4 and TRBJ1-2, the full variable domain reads ETGVTQSPTHLIKTRGQQVTLRCSSQSGHNTVSWYQQALGQGPQFIFQYYREEENGRGNFPPRFSGLQFPNYSSELNVNALELDDSALYLCASSLVGIRYGYTFGSGTRLTVV.